These 30 T cell receptor beta chains share one sample of origin, sequenced in a study of shared clonotypes between healthy human individuals. Method: immunoSEQ multiplex PCR; TCRdb's copy keeps in-frame clones and lacks some. The table lists 2 million to 2.5 million clones, just under 95% of them singletons. The sample comprised naive CD4+ T cells from PBMCs. The subset: CD45RA+ positively selected. The receptors derive from a man between 18 and 35 years old in good health. Some clones in this sample may be carry-over from other donors' samples.

In DNA form, the CDR3 reads TGTGCCAGCAGTGACAGGGGTCGTGGCTACACCTTC. As protein: CASSDRGRGYTF. V usage is TRBV6-6 and J usage is TRBJ1-2; 8 bases agree with TRBD1. The length of the CDR3 is 12 residues. V shed 5 bases, J shed 7 bases, and the junction held 3 bases outside the gene matches. Germline V gene data show CDR1 as MNHNY and CDR2 as SVGAGI (reference sequence).

The chain links TRBV2 to TRBJ2-2; D call uncertain. There are 14 residues in the CDR3. The V gene lost 4 bases and the J gene lost 2 bases, with 8 bases spanning the gap. Germline V gives CDR1 SNHLY, CDR2 FYNNEI. CDR3 nucleotide sequence: TGTGCCAGCAGTGGGCTACTTAACACCGGGGAGCTGTTTTTT. Residues: CASSGLLNTGELFF. The full variable domain, in which reference TRBV2 and TRBJ2-2 provide the parts outside the CDR3, is EPEVTQTPSHQVTQMGQEVILRCVPISNHLYFYWYRQILGQKVEFLVSFYNNEISEKSEIFDDQFSVERPDGSNFTLKIRSTKLEDSAMYFCASSGLLNTGELFFGEGSRLTVL.

V and J are TRBV7-2 and TRBJ1-1; no clear D. Trimming took off 1 base at V and 2 bases at J, with 11 bases between the two ends. This CDR3 has 15 amino acids. Germline V gene sequence: CDR1 SGHTA, CDR2 FQGNSA. The CDR3 DNA reads TGTGCCAGCAGCTTAGAGAGCGGCATAAACACTGAAGCTTTCTTT. This sequence encodes CASSLESGINTEAFF.

The chain is built from TRBV6-5 and TRBJ2-3; D is perhaps TRBD1 (5 bases). CDR3 size: 14 residues. The germline V gene encodes CDR1 MNHEY and CDR2 SVGAGI. V was trimmed by 6 bases and J by 2 bases, leaving 12 bases between them. CDR3 sequence: CASSSDSPTDTQYF. The CDR3 region has the DNA TGTGCCAGCAGCTCCGACAGCCCCACAGATACGCAGTATTTT.

The rearrangement joins TRBV2 to TRBJ1-1; a possible D gene is TRBD1 (5 bases). The CDR3 extends over 15 amino acids. With 9 bases removed from V and 1 base from J, the gap between germline ends came to 18 bases. Germline CDR1 reads SNHLY; CDR2 reads FYNNEI. The CDR3 region is CASQSGLRGNTEAFF. DNA for the CDR3: TGTGCCAGTCAATCGGGACTTAGGGGGAACACTGAAGCTTTCTTT.

The chain has TRBV19 and TRBJ1-2; 8 bases fit TRBD1. The length of the CDR3 is 16 residues. The trim removed 6 bases at V and 0 bases at J, leaving 9 bases unmatched. Germline CDR1 reads LNHDA; CDR2 reads SQIVND (reference sequence). The CDR3 DNA reads TGTGCCAGTAGGGGGGACAGGCGGGGAGCTAACTATGGCTACACCTTC. It encodes CASRGDRRGANYGYTF.

This chain connects TRBV5-1 to TRBJ1-3; D is possibly TRBD1 (5 bases). Trimming pared 3 bases from V and 2 bases from J, leaving 9 bases between. Looked up from germline, CDR1 is SGHRS and CDR2 is YFSETQ. This CDR3 has 14 residues. The DNA of the CDR3 is TGCGCCAGCAGCTCGGGGCCTCCTGGAAACACCATATATTTT. This gives the protein CASSSGPPGNTIYF.

This clone was counted a single time. The genes are TRBV29-1 and TRBJ1-4; D not certain. V gave up 5 bases and J gave up 3 bases, with 10 bases separating them. Germline V lookup: CDR1 SQVTM, CDR2 ANQGSEA. This CDR3 comprises 13 residues. The CDR3 nucleotides are TGCAGCGTTCGCGGGCTCGCTAATGAAAAACTGTTTTTT. It is translated as CSVRGLANEKLFF.

The genes are TRBV18 and TRBJ2-7; the D gene is possibly TRBD1 (6 bases). The CDR3 covers 15 residues. Germline CDR1 KGHSH, CDR2 LQKENI. The V end was cut by 4 bases, the J end by 5 bases, with 18 bases between. The CDR3 region has the DNA TGTGCCAGCTCACTCGGAGAGGGGGTGGCGAACGAGCAGTACTTC. Protein product: CASSLGEGVANEQYF.

The rearrangement joins TRBV11-1 to TRBJ2-1, with 7 nucleotides matching TRBD2. The V segment lost 5 bases and the J segment 5 bases; nucleotides outside the gene matches: 9. Germline CDR1 is SGHAT and CDR2 is FQDESV (reference sequence). The CDR3 spans 15 residues. CDR3: CASSRGGVFHNEQFF. CDR3 coding DNA: TGTGCCAGCAGCCGCGGGGGAGTCTTCCACAATGAGCAGTTCTTC. The full variable domain, with the rest looked up from reference TRBV11-1 and TRBJ2-1, is EAEVAQSPRYKITEKSQAVAFWCDPISGHATLYWYRQILGQGPELLVQFQDESVVDDSQLPKDRFSAERLKGVDSTLKIQPAELGDSAMYLCASSRGGVFHNEQFFGPGTRLTVL.

Worth noting for this clone: Other DNA sequences within the sample encode an identical CDR3. The J gene is TRBJ2-5, the V gene TRBV2, with 12 bases that match TRBD2. Germline V gene sequence: CDR1 SNHLY, CDR2 FYNNEI. The CDR3 is made up of 14 amino acids. V lost 6 bases and J lost 2; bases outside the gene matches: 1. The CDR3 DNA follows: TGTGCCAGCAGCGGACTAGCGGGGCAAGAGACCCAGTACTTC. Translating it yields CASSGLAGQETQYF.

This clone was observed once. This CDR3 reads CASSPGWENTIYF. The CDR3 DNA is TGTGCCAGCAGCCCAGGGTGGGAAAACACCATATATTTT. The chain joins TRBV7-2 to TRBJ1-3; possible D gene TRBD1, 5 bases. The CDR3 covers 13 residues. Per germline, CDR1 SGHTA and CDR2 FQGNSA. The V and J ends lost 5 bases and 6 bases respectively, with 11 bases between them.

The rearrangement joins TRBV15 to TRBJ2-7; the D gene is possibly TRBD2 (6 bases). CDR3 length: 13 amino acids. V lost 3 bases and J lost 5, with 11 bases in between. Germline V lookup: CDR1 LNHNV, CDR2 YYDKDF (reference sequence). The CDR3 DNA is TGTGCCACCAGCAGGATGACTAGAGACGAGCAGTACTTC. This translates into CATSRMTRDEQYF.

The chain has TRBV9 and TRBJ1-1; 7 nucleotides line up with TRBD1. Losses at the gene ends were 4 bases for V and 4 bases for J; bases not matched to a gene: 10. Germline CDR1 and CDR2: SGDLS and YYNGEE. The CDR3 has 15 residues. The CDR3 is CASSRTIDRVTEAFF. In nucleotides, the CDR3 is TGTGCCAGCAGCCGAACCATTGACAGGGTCACTGAAGCTTTCTTT.

The chain recombines TRBV11-2 with TRBJ1-1; the match to TRBD1 covers 8 bases. V was pared by 1 base and J by 3 bases, with 4 bases of the junction left unmatched. The length of the CDR3 is 15 residues. Germline CDR1 is SGHAT and CDR2 is FQNNGV. In nucleotides, the CDR3 is TGTGCCAGCAGCTTAGTTTCAGGGGGCTACACTGAAGCTTTCTTT. Its protein product is CASSLVSGGYTEAFF.

This chain joins TRBV11-2 and TRBJ2-5; a possible D gene is TRBD2 (6 bases). The last part of the DNA fits TRBJ2-7 better; the J call may be wrong. The CDR3 length is 16 residues. Germline CDR1 reads SGHAT; CDR2 reads FQNNGV. CDR3 protein: CASSLDIGGIGDEQYF. CDR3 in DNA: TGTGCCAGCAGCTTAGATATAGGCGGGATCGGCGACGAGCAGTACTTC.

This clone was observed once. The chain recombines TRBV28 with TRBJ2-4; 7 bases match TRBD2. The CDR3 sequence is 14 residues long. The germline V gene encodes CDR1 MDHEN and CDR2 SYDVKM. After removal of 7 bases from V and 3 bases from J, the junction contained 6 bases not matched to a gene. CDR3 sequence (DNA): TGTGCCAGCATCTCGGGGGGTATCAAAAACATTCAGTACTTC. It yields the protein CASISGGIKNIQYF.

The rearrangement links TRBV5-4 to TRBJ1-4; weak D call: TRBD1 (5 bases). V lost 1 base, J lost 4 bases, and 14 bases lay in between. The CDR3 length is 16 residues. CDR1 SGHNT and CDR2 YYREEE come from the germline V gene (reference sequence). CDR3 coding DNA: TGTGCCAGCAGCTTGAAACCCGGGACTATTAATGAAAAACTGTTTTTT. It codes for CASSLKPGTINEKLFF.

The chain links TRBV4-1 to TRBJ2-5, with 8 bases aligning to TRBD2. The CDR3 runs 17 residues. Trimming took 1 base from V and 0 from J; bases not matched to a gene: 7. Per the germline V gene, CDR1 is MGHRA and CDR2 is YSYEKL. CDR3 nucleotides: TGCGCCAGCAGCCAAGGGCCGGCTAGCGGGTACCAAGAGACCCAGTACTTC. Amino acid sequence: CASSQGPASGYQETQYF.

The J gene is TRBJ2-7, the V gene TRBV20-1; D possibly corresponds to TRBD2 (5 bases). This CDR3 spans 11 amino acids. V was clipped by 3 bases and J by 3 bases, with 6 bases between them. CDR1 is DFQATT, CDR2 SNEGSKA, per germline (reference sequence). The CDR3 is CSARTNYEQYF. In DNA form, the CDR3 reads TGCAGTGCTAGGACTAACTACGAGCAGTACTTC.

The chain links TRBV6-6 to TRBJ1-6; TRBD1 matches 10 bases. This CDR3 has 15 residues. Germline CDR1 MNHNY, CDR2 SVGAGI (reference sequence). With V trimmed by 6 bases and J by 9 bases, 8 bases remained unmatched. As DNA, the CDR3 is TGTGCCAGCAGGAGGGGTGGGACAGGGGTTTCACCCCTCCACTTT. This sequence encodes CASRRGGTGVSPLHF.

The genes are TRBV18 and TRBJ2-1; 12 bases fit TRBD2. The CDR3 is 18 amino acids. Germline-derived CDR1 and CDR2 are KGHSH and LQKENI. The junction had 15 bases not matched to a gene; V was cut back by 3 bases and J by 9 bases. In DNA, the CDR3 is TGTGCCAGCTCACCCCCGGGGTGGCTAGCGGGAGGGCTCGGTGAGCAGTTCTTC. It encodes CASSPPGWLAGGLGEQFF.

This chain joins TRBV4-3 and TRBJ1-2; no definite D call. Germline loops: CDR1 LGHNA, CDR2 YSLEER. This CDR3 region has 14 residues. V was pared by 0 bases and J by 4 bases, with 9 bases between. CDR3 protein: CASSQDPSSYGYTF. Written as DNA, the CDR3 is TGCGCCAGCAGCCAAGATCCGTCGAGCTATGGCTACACCTTC.

The rearrangement links TRBV4-1 to TRBJ1-3; TRBD1 matches at 8 bases. Germline values: CDR1 MGHRA, CDR2 YSYEKL. The V and J ends lost 1 base and 1 base, in that order; junction bases with no gene match: 6. The length of the CDR3 is 17 residues. CDR3 DNA sequence: TGCGCCAGCAGCCAAGCCTTCGACAGGGGATCTGGAAACACCATATATTTT. Translating it yields CASSQAFDRGSGNTIYF.

J is TRBJ2-7 and V is TRBV5-1, with 8 bases aligning to TRBD2. Germline CDR1 is SGHRS and CDR2 is YFSETQ. With V trimmed by 2 bases and J by 3 bases, 4 bases remained unmatched. This CDR3 is built from 14 residues. The CDR3 nucleotides are TGCGCCAGCAGCTTAAGTACTAGCGGCTACGAGCAGTACTTC. Translated, it gives CASSLSTSGYEQYF. Full variable domain (outside the CDR3, taken from reference TRBV5-1 and TRBJ2-7): KAGVTQTPRYLIKTRGQQVTLSCSPISGHRSVSWYQQTPGQGLQFLFEYFSETQRNKGNFPGRFSGRQFSNSRSEMNVSTLELGDSALYLCASSLSTSGYEQYFGPGTRLTVT.

The chain couples TRBV5-1 to TRBJ2-2, with 11 bases aligning to TRBD1. Germline assignment: CDR1 SGHRS and CDR2 YFSETQ. The CDR3 contains 17 residues. V trimming: 1 base; J trimming: 4 bases; junction bases outside the gene matches: 6. The CDR3 sequence: CASSLWTGGHGTGELFF. CDR3 DNA sequence: TGCGCCAGCAGCTTGTGGACAGGGGGCCATGGCACCGGGGAGCTGTTTTTT.

V is TRBV10-3 and J is TRBJ2-7; 10 bases map to TRBD1. Germline V gene data show CDR1 as ENHRY and CDR2 as SYGVKD. V gave up 4 bases and J gave up 6 bases; unmatched junction bases: 3. This CDR3 has 13 amino acids. This CDR3 reads CAISGQGAGEQYF. In DNA, the CDR3 is TGTGCCATCAGTGGACAGGGGGCGGGCGAGCAGTACTTC.

The chain employs TRBV5-8 and TRBJ2-6; D not certain. Trimming removed 7 bases from V and 9 bases from J, with 14 bases in between. The CDR3 runs 13 residues. The V gene's germline CDR1 is SGHTS and CDR2 YDEGEE. As DNA, the CDR3 is TGTGCCAGCGCCCGGATATCTAGCAACGTCCTGACTTTC. It encodes CASARISSNVLTF.

The rearrangement uses TRBV29-1 and TRBJ2-3; 10 bases match TRBD2. The germline CDR1 and CDR2 sequences are SQVTM and ANQGSEA. The CDR3 has 14 amino acids. The trim removed 7 bases at V and 4 bases at J, leaving 8 bases unmatched. CDR3 sequence (DNA): TGCAGCGGGTCCATAGCGGGAGGCGCAGATACGCAGTATTTT. This encodes CSGSIAGGADTQYF.

This chain links TRBV6-1 with TRBJ2-1, with TRBD2 identical over 7 bases. This CDR3 contains 18 residues. The junction had 20 bases not matched to a gene; V was cut back by 4 bases and J by 8 bases. Per germline, CDR1 MNHNS and CDR2 SASEGT. DNA of the CDR3: TGTGCCAGCAGTGTGCGGGGGTATGGCGGGGACTCTTCGCATGAGCAGTTCTTC. As protein: CASSVRGYGGDSSHEQFF.